These 16 T cell receptor beta chains came from one sample sequenced in a study of shared clonotypes between healthy human individuals. Clones were sequenced by immunoSEQ multiplex PCR, and TCRdb holds only the in-frame ones, with some missing. The sample lists 1.4 million to 1.5 million clones, roughly 96% occurring once. The sequenced sample was naive CD4+ T cells sorted from blood. Subset in this sample: CD45RA+ positively selected. These receptors were taken from a man aged 25 to 45 in good health.

V usage is TRBV14 and J usage is TRBJ2-1, with 7 bases that match TRBD1. There are 15 residues in the CDR3. V lost 1 base and J lost 3; bases outside the gene matches: 3. CDR1 SGHDN and CDR2 FVKESK come from the germline V gene. The CDR3 DNA sequence: TGTGCCAGCAGCCAAGCCAGGGACAGCTACAATGAGCAGTTCTTC. It specifies CASSQARDSYNEQFF.

V and J are TRBV5-6 and TRBJ2-5; TRBD1 or TRBD2 may be the D gene (5 bases each). V was shortened by 3 bases and J by 10 bases, with 16 bases between the two germline ends. The germline V gene encodes CDR1 SGHDT and CDR2 YYEEEE. The CDR3 runs 13 residues. The CDR3, as DNA: TGTGCCAGCAGCTGGACGGGACGCGCGGGCCAGTACTTC. Residues: CASSWTGRAGQYF.

The V call is TRBV19, the J call TRBJ1-2; the match to TRBD1 covers 7 bases. Trimming removed 4 bases from V and 4 bases from J; junction bases left unmatched: 12. The CDR3 runs 16 residues. CDR1 LNHDA and CDR2 SQIVND come from the germline V gene (reference sequence). CDR3: CASSNRWDRNSYGYTF. The CDR3 DNA follows: TGTGCCAGTAGTAACCGGTGGGACAGAAATTCCTATGGCTACACCTTC.

The CDR3 sequence: CASSQFTGMGYNEQFF. The CDR3 DNA reads as TGCGCCAGCAGCCAATTCACAGGGATGGGGTACAATGAGCAGTTCTTC. The gene calls are TRBV4-3 and TRBJ2-1, with D possibly TRBD1 on 6 matching bases. This CDR3 region has 16 residues. Looked up from germline, CDR1 is LGHNA and CDR2 is YSLEER. The V gene lost 2 bases and the J gene lost 4 bases, with 15 bases spanning the gap.

V gene TRBV28 combines with J gene TRBJ1-4; TRBD1 is a possible D gene (6 bases). V was trimmed by 6 bases and J by 8 bases, leaving 19 bases between them. Germline V gene data show CDR1 as MDHEN and CDR2 as SYDVKM. CDR3 length: 15 amino acids. The CDR3, as DNA: TGTGCCAGCAGCCCGACGGGGGCCGACGGGGAAAAACTGTTTTTT. Protein: CASSPTGADGEKLFF.

CDR3 residues: CASSQDTTNEKLFF. CDR3 bases: TGCGCCAGCAGCCAAGATACAACTAATGAAAAACTGTTTTTT. The chain is built from TRBV5-1 and TRBJ1-4; the D is unclear. The CDR3 is made up of 14 amino acids. Germline V gives CDR1 SGHRS, CDR2 YFSETQ. The V and J ends lost 4 bases and 0 bases respectively, with 7 bases between them.

V and J are TRBV2 and TRBJ2-1, with 12 positions matching TRBD2. Per germline, CDR1 SNHLY and CDR2 FYNNEI. CDR3 length: 14 residues. J lost 7 bases, V lost 7 bases, and 5 bases had no gene match. CDR3 loop: CASTRLAGVNEQFF. The CDR3 DNA is TGTGCCAGCACCCGACTAGCGGGAGTGAATGAGCAGTTCTTC.

This rearrangement joins TRBV10-3 to TRBJ2-7; the match to TRBD1 covers 11 bases. V was clipped by 6 bases and J by 5 bases; unmatched bases: 0. CDR3 length: 12 residues. Germline CDR1 is ENHRY and CDR2 is SYGVKD. The CDR3 sequence: CAIRGQGDEQYF. Written as DNA, the CDR3 is TGTGCCATCAGGGGACAGGGGGACGAGCAGTACTTC.

V gene TRBV2 combines with J gene TRBJ2-2, with TRBD1 matching 9 bases. The V and J ends lost 6 bases and 7 bases, in that order; junction bases with no gene match: 3. Per the germline V gene, CDR1 is SNHLY and CDR2 is FYNNEI. The CDR3 length is 13 residues. This CDR3 is CASRDRGVGELFF. DNA of the CDR3: TGTGCCAGCAGGGACAGGGGTGTCGGGGAGCTGTTTTTT.

The chain employs TRBV28 and TRBJ2-1; unclear D gene. The CDR3 consists of 15 residues. Trimming took off 3 bases at V and 0 bases at J, with 9 bases between the two ends. Germline V lookup: CDR1 MDHEN, CDR2 SYDVKM. CDR3 sequence (DNA): TGTGCCAGCAGTTTCTGGACGGACTCCTACAATGAGCAGTTCTTC. Amino acid sequence: CASSFWTDSYNEQFF. The whole variable domain, filled in from reference TRBV28 and TRBJ2-1, reads DVKVTQSSRYLVKRTGEKVFLECVQDMDHENMFWYRQDPGLGLRLIYFSYDVKMKEKGDIPEGYSVSREKKERFSLILESASTNQTSMYLCASSFWTDSYNEQFFGPGTRLTVL.

The genes are TRBV30 and TRBJ1-2, with 9 bases that match TRBD1. CDR1 and CDR2 from the germline V gene are GTSNPN and SVGIG (reference sequence). With V trimmed by 7 bases and J by 8 bases, 5 bases remained unmatched. The CDR3 is 11 amino acids. The CDR3 reads CASGQGKGYTF. The CDR3 bases are TGTGCCTCCGGACAGGGGAAGGGCTACACCTTC.

Note on this clone: This specimen includes other DNA sequences encoding the same CDR3. The chain links TRBV5-1 to TRBJ2-3, with D possibly being TRBD2 (5 bases). The CDR3 runs 15 residues. The ends were cut back, 0 bases at V and 1 base at J, with 9 bases in the middle. The germline CDR1 and CDR2 sequences are SGHRS and YFSETQ. CDR3 sequence: CASSLVVGGTDTQYF. The CDR3 DNA reads TGCGCCAGCAGCTTGGTCGTCGGGGGCACAGATACGCAGTATTTT. Supplemented by reference TRBV5-1 and TRBJ2-3, the full variable domain reads KAGVTQTPRYLIKTRGQQVTLSCSPISGHRSVSWYQQTPGQGLQFLFEYFSETQRNKGNFPGRFSGRQFSNSRSEMNVSTLELGDSALYLCASSLVVGGTDTQYFGPGTRLTVL.

This chain joins TRBV18 and TRBJ2-7; perhaps D is TRBD1 or TRBD2 (5 bases each). V was trimmed by 4 bases and J by 1 base, leaving 20 bases between them. CDR3 length equals 17 residues. Germline-derived CDR1 and CDR2 are KGHSH and LQKENI. CDR3 bases: TGTGCCAGCTCACTGGCTCTCCTGGGGACCGCGTCCTACGAGCAGTACTTC. Protein: CASSLALLGTASYEQYF.

The sample holds a few counts of this clone. The rearrangement uses TRBV19 and TRBJ2-7, with 7 bases matching TRBD1. Trimming at V came to 9 bases and at J to 5 bases, leaving 10 bases not matched to a gene. The CDR3 has 13 amino acids. The germline V gene encodes CDR1 LNHDA and CDR2 SQIVND (reference sequence). This chain's CDR3 is CASRERGLDEQYF. The CDR3 DNA is TGTGCCAGCAGGGAGAGGGGGCTTGACGAGCAGTACTTC. Filled out from reference TRBV19 and TRBJ2-7, the complete variable domain reads DGGITQSPKYLFRKEGQNVTLSCEQNLNHDAMYWYRQDPGQGLRLIYYSQIVNDFQKGDIAEGYSVSREKKESFPLTVTSAQKNPTAFYLCASRERGLDEQYFGPGTRLTVT.

This chain uses TRBV9 with TRBJ2-7; D remains unclear. Germline CDR1 is SGDLS and CDR2 is YYNGEE. The CDR3 has 14 residues. V was clipped by 0 bases and J by 3 bases, with 10 bases between them. CDR3 DNA sequence: TGTGCCAGCAGCGTAGCTCCGGCCAGCTACGAGCAGTACTTC. This codes for CASSVAPASYEQYF.

Concerning this clone: Additional DNA sequences in this sample encode the identical CDR3. The rearrangement links TRBV6-6 to TRBJ1-5, with no clear D. Germline V gene lookup returns CDR1 MNHNY and CDR2 SVGAGI (reference sequence). This CDR3 spans 13 amino acids. V was pared by 0 bases and J by 4 bases, with 4 bases between. This chain's CDR3 is CASSYSSNQPQHF. The CDR3 DNA follows: TGTGCCAGCAGTTACTCGAGTAATCAGCCCCAGCATTTT.